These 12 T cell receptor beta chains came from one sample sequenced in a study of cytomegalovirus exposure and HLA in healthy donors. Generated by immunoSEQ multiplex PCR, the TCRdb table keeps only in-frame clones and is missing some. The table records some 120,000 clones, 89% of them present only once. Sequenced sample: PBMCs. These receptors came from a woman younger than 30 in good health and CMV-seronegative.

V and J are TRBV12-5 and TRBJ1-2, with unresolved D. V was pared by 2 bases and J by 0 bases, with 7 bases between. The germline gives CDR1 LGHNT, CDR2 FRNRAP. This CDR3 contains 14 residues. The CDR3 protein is CASGLSGTNYGYTF. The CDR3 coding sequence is TGTGCTAGTGGTTTGTCGGGAACTAACTATGGCTACACCTTC.

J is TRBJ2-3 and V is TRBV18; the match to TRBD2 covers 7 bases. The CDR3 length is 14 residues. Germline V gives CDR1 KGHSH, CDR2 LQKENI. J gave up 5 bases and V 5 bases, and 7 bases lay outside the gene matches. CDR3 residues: CASSAGDAIDTQYF. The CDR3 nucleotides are TGTGCCAGCTCAGCGGGGGACGCGATAGATACGCAGTATTTT. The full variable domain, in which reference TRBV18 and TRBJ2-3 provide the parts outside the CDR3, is NAGVMQNPRHLVRRRGQEARLRCSPMKGHSHVYWYRQLPEEGLKFMVYLQKENIIDESGMPKERFSAEFPKEGPSILRIQQVVRGDSAAYFCASSAGDAIDTQYFGPGTRLTVL.

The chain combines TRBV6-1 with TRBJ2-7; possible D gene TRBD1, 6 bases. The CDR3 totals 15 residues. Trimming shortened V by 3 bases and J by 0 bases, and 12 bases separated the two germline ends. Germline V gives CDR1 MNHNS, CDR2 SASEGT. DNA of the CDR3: TGTGCCAGCAGTGATATGCAGGGGAGCTCCTACGAGCAGTACGTC. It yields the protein CASSDMQGSSYEQYV.

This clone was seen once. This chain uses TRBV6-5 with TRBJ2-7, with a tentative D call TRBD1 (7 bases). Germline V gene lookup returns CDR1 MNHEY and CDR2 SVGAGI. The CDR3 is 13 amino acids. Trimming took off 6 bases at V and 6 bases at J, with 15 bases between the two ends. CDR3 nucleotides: TGTGCCAGCAGGCCAGGGGGGCCTGTCGAGCAGTACTTC. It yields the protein CASRPGGPVEQYF.

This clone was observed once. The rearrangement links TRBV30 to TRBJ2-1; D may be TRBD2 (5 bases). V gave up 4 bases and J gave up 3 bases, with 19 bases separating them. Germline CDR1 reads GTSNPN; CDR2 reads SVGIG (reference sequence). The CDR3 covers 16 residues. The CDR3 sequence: CAWTRPGIKGYNEQFF. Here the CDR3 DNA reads TGTGCCTGGACCCGCCCCGGGATTAAGGGCTACAATGAGCAGTTCTTC.

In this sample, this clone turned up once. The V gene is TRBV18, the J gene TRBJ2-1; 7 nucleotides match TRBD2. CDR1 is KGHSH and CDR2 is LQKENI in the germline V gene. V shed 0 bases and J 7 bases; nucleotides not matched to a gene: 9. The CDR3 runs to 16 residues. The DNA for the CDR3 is TGTGCCAGCTCACCACCCGGAGCGGGGATACTAAATGAGCAGTTCTTC. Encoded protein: CASSPPGAGILNEQFF.

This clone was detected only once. The CDR3 spells CASSAGDYEQYF. The CDR3 coding sequence is TGCGCCAGCAGTGCGGGGGACTACGAGCAGTACTTC. The chain is built from TRBV10-1 and TRBJ2-7; perhaps TRBD2 as D (6 bases). Germline V gene sequence: CDR1 WNHNN, CDR2 SYGVQD (reference sequence). V was pared by 4 bases and J by 3 bases, with 7 bases between. The CDR3 length is 12 residues.

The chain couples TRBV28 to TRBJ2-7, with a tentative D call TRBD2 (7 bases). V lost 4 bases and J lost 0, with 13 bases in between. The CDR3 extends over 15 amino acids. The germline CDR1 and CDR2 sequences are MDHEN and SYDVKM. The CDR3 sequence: CASSSGGPSSYEQYV. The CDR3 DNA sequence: TGTGCCAGCAGTTCGGGGGGCCCGAGCTCCTACGAGCAGTACGTC.

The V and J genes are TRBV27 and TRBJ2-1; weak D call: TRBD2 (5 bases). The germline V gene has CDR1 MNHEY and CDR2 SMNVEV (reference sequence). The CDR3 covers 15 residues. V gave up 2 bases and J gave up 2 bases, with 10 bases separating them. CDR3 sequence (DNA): TGTGCCAGCAGTTTAGAGGGCGGACCCTACAATGAGCAGTTCTTC. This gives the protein CASSLEGGPYNEQFF.

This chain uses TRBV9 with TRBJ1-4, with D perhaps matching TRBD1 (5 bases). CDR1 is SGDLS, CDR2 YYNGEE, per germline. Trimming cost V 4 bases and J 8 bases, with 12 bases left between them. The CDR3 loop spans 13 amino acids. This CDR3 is CASSPGGREKLFF. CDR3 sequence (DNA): TGTGCCAGCAGCCCCGGGGGAAGGGAAAAACTGTTTTTT.

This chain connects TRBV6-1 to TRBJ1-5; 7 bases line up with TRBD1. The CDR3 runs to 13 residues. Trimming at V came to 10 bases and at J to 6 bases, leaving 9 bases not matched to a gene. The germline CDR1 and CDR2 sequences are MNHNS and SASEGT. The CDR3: CAIDQGVVQPQHF. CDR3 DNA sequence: TGTGCCATAGATCAGGGGGTTGTTCAGCCCCAGCATTTT.

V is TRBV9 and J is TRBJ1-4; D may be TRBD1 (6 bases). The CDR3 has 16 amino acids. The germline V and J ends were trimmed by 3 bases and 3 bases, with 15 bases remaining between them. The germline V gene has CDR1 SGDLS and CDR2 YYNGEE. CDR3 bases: TGTGCCAGCAGCGCCGACGGGGGGGCTTCTAATGAAAAACTGTTTTTT. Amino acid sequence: CASSADGGASNEKLFF.